The 19 T cell receptor beta chains in this list originate from one sample, sequenced in a study of metastatic and nonmetastatic thyroid tumors. Thyroid surgery was preceded by no treatment in any patient. TCRdb reanalyzed the PCR reads with MiXCR. Here the sample spans 39,000 or so clones, around 47% being singletons. The sequenced sample consisted of tumor tissue. The receptor set was obtained from a male donor with papillary thyroid cancer or a benign thyroid nodule (not recorded which). Some clones in this sample may be carry-over from other donors' samples.

The chain employs TRBV5-4 and TRBJ1-1; no clear D gene. V lost 7 bases to trimming and J lost 6 bases, with 16 bases between them. CDR3 length equals 13 residues. CDR1 and CDR2 from the germline V gene are SGHNT and YYREEE (reference sequence). The CDR3 is CASSALGSAEAFF. The CDR3 DNA reads TGTGCCAGCTCGGCCCTGGGGTCTGCTGAAGCTTTCTTT.

The CDR3 sequence: CAWSLLIGDTEAFF. In DNA form, the CDR3 reads TGTGCCTGGAGTCTGTTAATCGGAGACACTGAAGCTTTCTTT. The J gene is TRBJ1-1, the V gene TRBV30; D is undetermined. The CDR3 length is 14 residues. CDR1 and CDR2 (germline): GTSNPN, SVGIG (reference sequence). Trimming took off 2 bases at V and 3 bases at J, with 13 bases between the two ends.

The V call is TRBV2, the J call TRBJ1-1, with 7 positions matching TRBD1. V was pared by 9 bases and J by 0 bases, with 1 base of the junction left unmatched. Germline assignment: CDR1 SNHLY and CDR2 FYNNEI. This CDR3 is built from 12 residues. CDR3 nucleotides: TGTGCCAGGGGACAGATGAACACTGAAGCTTTCTTT. Translated: CARGQMNTEAFF.

This clone was counted a few times. The chain carries TRBV28 and TRBJ1-2, with D unresolved. The CDR3 contains 13 residues. V was pared by 4 bases and J by 5 bases, with 11 bases between. Germline CDR1 reads MDHEN; CDR2 reads SYDVKM. The CDR3: CASSSPPPYGYTF. The CDR3 coding sequence is TGTGCCAGCAGTTCCCCCCCCCCGTATGGCTACACCTTC.

A few counts support this clone. The chain is built from TRBV2 and TRBJ1-5; no clear D. V shed 8 bases and J shed 7 bases, with 9 bases lying between them. The length of the CDR3 is 11 residues. Germline-derived CDR1 and CDR2 are SNHLY and FYNNEI. The DNA of the CDR3 is TGTGCCAGCGGTGGCTTGCAGCCCCAGCATTTT. It is translated as CASGGLQPQHF.

This clone turned up a few times. Germline is not matched at one junction end, which may reflect a read error. The J gene is TRBJ2-7, the V gene TRBV28; D might be TRBD2 (5 bases). The length of the CDR3 is 12 residues. Germline V lookup: CDR1 MDHEN, CDR2 SYDVKM. The CDR3 DNA reads as TGTGCCAGCAGGGACTTAAGGTACGATCAGTACTTC. Protein: CASRDLRYDQYF.

The J gene is TRBJ2-7, the V gene TRBV4-3; D is undetermined. This CDR3 region has 13 residues. Germline V gene lookup returns CDR1 LGHNA and CDR2 YSLEER. V lost 2 bases and J lost 5, with 10 bases in between. The CDR3 nucleotides read TGCGCCAGCAGCCAACTGTTGAGCGACGAGCAGTACTTC. This sequence encodes CASSQLLSDEQYF.

The rearrangement uses TRBV20-1 and TRBJ2-2; D unresolved. The length of the CDR3 is 14 residues. V lost 0 bases and J 1 base, leaving 6 bases between the germline ends. Germline CDR1 is DFQATT and CDR2 is SNEGSKA (reference sequence). The CDR3 here is CSAREPLNTGELFF. CDR3 nucleotide sequence: TGCAGTGCTAGAGAACCGTTGAACACCGGGGAGCTGTTTTTT.

This sequence joins TRBV27 and TRBJ2-7; TRBD1 aligns across 7 bases. Germline V lookup: CDR1 MNHEY, CDR2 SMNVEV (reference sequence). This CDR3 comprises 14 residues. With 7 bases clipped from V and 1 base from J, the junction kept 7 bases outside the gene matches. The CDR3 bases are TGTGCCAGCACACCTCGGGACAGTTCCTACGAGCAGTACTTC. Protein sequence: CASTPRDSSYEQYF.

This chain joins TRBV30 and TRBJ2-1, with a possible D match to TRBD2 (5 bases). This CDR3 is 14 amino acids long. Trimming took off 3 bases at V and 3 bases at J, with 12 bases between the two ends. Germline V gene sequence: CDR1 GTSNPN, CDR2 SVGIG (reference sequence). CDR3 amino acids: CAWRSGNDYNEQFF. As DNA, the CDR3 is TGTGCCTGGAGATCGGGGAACGACTACAATGAGCAGTTCTTC. The complete variable domain, with remaining parts taken from reference TRBV30 and TRBJ2-1, reads SQTIHQWPATLVQPVGSPLSLECTVEGTSNPNLYWYRQAAGRGLQLLFYSVGIGQISSEVPQNLSASRPQDRQFILSSKKLLLSDSGFYLCAWRSGNDYNEQFFGPGTRLTVL.

This chain connects TRBV4-1 to TRBJ1-5, with 8 bases identical to TRBD1. The CDR3 totals 16 residues. The trim removed 0 bases at V and 7 bases at J, leaving 8 bases unmatched. CDR1 is MGHRA and CDR2 is YSYEKL in the germline V gene. CDR3 nucleotides: TGCGCCAGCAGCCAAGATAGGGGACAGGTAAAGCAGCCCCAGCATTTT. This encodes CASSQDRGQVKQPQHF.

This rearrangement joins TRBV12-3 or TRBV12-4 to TRBJ2-3; possibly TRBD1 or TRBD2 for D (6 bases each). Between the trimmed V and J ends, which lost 6 bases and 0 bases, there was a span of 16 bases. CDR3 length equals 16 residues. The CDR3 is CASSPLGGTSTDTQYF. DNA for the CDR3: TGTGCCAGCAGCCCCCTAGGGGGGACGAGCACAGATACGCAGTATTTT.

The V gene is TRBV4-3, the J gene TRBJ2-7; the match to TRBD1 covers 9 bases. The CDR3 loop spans 16 amino acids. V shed 0 bases and J 0 bases; nucleotides not matched to a gene: 3. Germline V gene sequence: CDR1 LGHNA, CDR2 YSLEER. CDR3 sequence (DNA): TGCGCCAGCAGCCAAGAAACAGGGGGCAGCTCCTACGAGCAGTACTTC. It yields the protein CASSQETGGSSYEQYF.

The V gene is TRBV30, the J gene TRBJ1-4; unclear D gene. Germline V CDR1 and CDR2: GTSNPN, SVGIG (reference sequence). This CDR3 contains 14 residues. Trimming removed 0 bases at V and 4 bases at J, with 9 bases between. The CDR3 region has the DNA TGTGCCTGGAGTGTAGGTCGAATTAATGAAAAACTGTTTTTT. This codes for CAWSVGRINEKLFF.

J is TRBJ2-7 and V is TRBV9, with D perhaps TRBD1 (6 bases). Germline V lookup: CDR1 SGDLS, CDR2 YYNGEE. The CDR3 is 15 residues long. The ends were cut back, 5 bases at V and 3 bases at J, with 18 bases in the middle. CDR3 coding DNA: TGTGCCAGCAGTGTGGGTACTGGGACAAGCTACGAGCAGTACTTC. It is translated as CASSVGTGTSYEQYF.

Sample share makes this clone medium-sized. This sequence joins TRBV9 and TRBJ2-3, with a possible D match to TRBD1 (6 bases). There are 14 residues in the CDR3. Germline CDR1 reads SGDLS; CDR2 reads YYNGEE. V gave up 4 bases and J gave up 2 bases, with 11 bases separating them. The CDR3 is CASSSRDITDTQYF. DNA of the CDR3: TGTGCCAGCAGCTCCAGGGACATCACAGATACGCAGTATTTT.

The chain joins TRBV5-1 to TRBJ2-7, with no clear D. Looked up from germline, CDR1 is SGHRS and CDR2 is YFSETQ. This CDR3 comprises 14 residues. Trimming removed 4 bases at V and 4 bases at J, with 15 bases between. The DNA of the CDR3 is TGCGCCAGCAGCGAACTAACGACATGGTACGAGCAGTACTTC. This codes for CASSELTTWYEQYF.

The chain carries TRBV18 and TRBJ1-2; D might be TRBD1 (5 bases). The CDR3 extends over 18 amino acids. Trimming took off 3 bases at V and 0 bases at J, with 20 bases between the two ends. Germline CDR1 KGHSH, CDR2 LQKENI. The CDR3, as DNA: TGTGCCAGCTCACCGACAGTCCCCCACACCTTAGCTAACTATGGCTACACCTTC. Translated: CASSPTVPHTLANYGYTF.

This clone is labeled as medium-sized. The CDR3 spells CASSLYPDRGRVETQYF. The CDR3 DNA follows: TGTGCCAGCAGTTTATACCCGGACAGGGGCAGGGTAGAGACCCAGTACTTC. The V call is TRBV28, the J call TRBJ2-5; 9 nucleotides align to TRBD1. V shed 1 base and J 4 bases; nucleotides not matched to a gene: 10. Germline values: CDR1 MDHEN, CDR2 SYDVKM. The CDR3 spans 17 residues.